In this sample, the clone carrying this T cell receptor beta chain turned up a few times. Authors' processing steps: Nucleated cell number was recorded as an estimate derived from reference gene primer amplification. Profiled with immunoSEQ multiplex PCR; TCRdb holds only in-frame clones, not every one. Clone size and the V and J calls come from that table; the DNA yielded D and trimming. The sample records 60,000 to 75,000 clones, roughly 80% being singletons. The data derive from a study of blood T cell repertoires in COVID-19. About the research overall: Sites across the United States, Italy and Spain contributed samples from acute and convalescent COVID-19. T cells, B-cell-depleted T cells, or PBMCs provided the cDNA or gDNA that served as material.

Trimming cost V 3 bases and J 3 bases; bases outside gene matches: 2. CDR1 and CDR2 (germline): SGHDN, FVKESK. The CDR3 sequence is 13 residues long. The V call is TRBV14, the J call TRBJ2-7; 7 bases are shared with TRBD2. The source is a woman aged 80 or over with acute or convalescent COVID-19. Sequencing was carried out using peripheral blood. The CDR3 spells CASSQGGGYEQYF. In DNA, the CDR3 is TGTGCCAGCAGCCAGGGGGGGGGCTACGAGCAGTACTTC.